These 17 T cell receptor beta chains came from one sample sequenced in a study of naive and memory T cell subsets. Both TRBC1 and TRBC2 were covered by a beta constant-region primer of two equimolar oligonucleotides. MiXCR, applied by TCRdb to the UMI-ligation and nested PCR reads, yields one record per CDR3 protein. The data show 32,000 or so distinct CDR3 sequences, roughly 15% seen once. The sequencing input was effector memory CD4+ T cells from blood. This sample's subset: effector memory, CD45RA- CD27-. Every receptor here comes from a human donor in good health.

There are many counts of this clonotype. This chain uses TRBV7-2 with TRBJ2-3; D remains ambiguous. Trimming left V 4 bases short and J 0 bases short, with 5 bases between. CDR1 SGHTA and CDR2 FQGNSA come from the germline V gene. This CDR3 has 13 residues. CDR3 nucleotides: TGTGCCAGCAGCTCCGGGAGCACAGATACGCAGTATTTT. Encoded protein: CASSSGSTDTQYF.

The table lists this clonotype with many counts. This chain links TRBV11-3 with TRBJ2-1; weak D call: TRBD1 (7 bases). This CDR3 region has 15 residues. Per germline, CDR1 SGHNT and CDR2 YENEEA. V lost 1 base and J lost 4, with 11 bases in between. The CDR3: CASSLVQGGYNEQFF. In DNA form, the CDR3 reads TGTGCCAGCAGCTTAGTCCAGGGGGGTTACAATGAGCAGTTCTTC.

About this clonotype itself: One base away lies a much larger clone, so this may be a sequencing read error. The chain links TRBV3-1 to TRBJ2-3; TRBD2 matches at 11 bases. Germline CDR1 is LGHDT and CDR2 is YNNKEL (reference sequence). The CDR3 contains 17 residues. V gave up 0 bases and J gave up 2 bases; unmatched junction bases: 4. CDR3 in amino acids: CASSQDSGRGDTDTQYF. The CDR3, as DNA: TGTGCCAGCAGCCAAGATAGCGGGAGGGGAGACACAGATACGCAGTATTTT.

By its share, this clonotype is medium-sized. This chain joins TRBV20-1 and TRBJ2-7, with 9 bases that match TRBD1. V trimming: 6 bases; J trimming: 2 bases; junction bases outside the gene matches: 5. This CDR3 contains 13 residues. Germline CDR1 and CDR2: DFQATT and SNEGSKA (reference sequence). The CDR3 coding sequence is TGCAGTGCATGGACAGGGGCTGCCTACGAGCAGTACTTC. This codes for CSAWTGAAYEQYF.

This clonotype was counted a few times. J is TRBJ2-1 and V is TRBV20-1; no clear D gene. Per germline, CDR1 DFQATT and CDR2 SNEGSKA (reference sequence). The germline V and J ends were trimmed by 5 bases and 8 bases, with 16 bases remaining between them. The CDR3 is made up of 13 amino acids. CDR3 nucleotides: TGCAGTGCTTACCTCCGCACACACCATGAGCAGTTCTTC. Its translation is CSAYLRTHHEQFF.

This clonotype was found many times. The CDR3 sequence is CSVTSLQEIFYNEQFF. CDR3 bases: TGCAGTGTTACTAGCTTACAGGAGATTTTTTACAATGAGCAGTTCTTC. The gene calls are TRBV20-1 and TRBJ2-1, with D possibly being TRBD2 (6 bases). The V gene's germline CDR1 is DFQATT and CDR2 SNEGSKA (reference sequence). Trimming stripped 7 bases from V and 4 bases from J, with 23 bases between. CDR3 length: 16 residues.

This clonotype was observed a handful of times. This chain uses TRBV28 with TRBJ2-2; 8 bases fit TRBD1. Germline V CDR1 and CDR2: MDHEN, SYDVKM. V was clipped by 3 bases and J by 7 bases; unmatched bases: 10. CDR3 length: 16 amino acids. The CDR3 reads CASSFSGQGRIGELFF. The CDR3 bases are TGTGCCAGCAGTTTTTCCGGACAGGGCCGCATCGGGGAGCTGTTTTTT.

This clonotype occurred a few times. The chain is built from TRBV24-1 and TRBJ2-7, with D possibly TRBD2 on 5 matching bases. There are 16 residues in the CDR3. Trimming pared 3 bases from V and 6 bases from J, leaving 20 bases between. The V gene's germline CDR1 is KGHDR and CDR2 SFDVKD. The CDR3 coding sequence is TGTGCCACCAGTGATCGAGGGTCGATGGGCCTAGGCGAGCAGTACTTC. It specifies CATSDRGSMGLGEQYF.

The sample holds one count of this clonotype. Since the CDR3 does not end with the conserved phenylalanine or tryptophan, this likely comes from a read error. The DNA of the CDR3 is TGCGCCAGCAGCGCACAAAGTGGAGCCAAAAACATTCAGTACTTA. The encoded protein is CASSAQSGAKNIQYL. The chain links TRBV5-1 to TRBJ2-4; no reliable D call. This CDR3 has 15 amino acids. Trimming cost V 4 bases and J 0 bases, with 11 bases left between them. Per germline, CDR1 SGHRS and CDR2 YFSETQ.

This clonotype was counted between two and nine times. The chain carries TRBV6-2 or TRBV6-3 and TRBJ1-1, with 8 bases that match TRBD1. V gave up 2 bases and J gave up 0 bases; unmatched junction bases: 11. The CDR3 has 18 residues. Germline CDR1 is MNHEY and CDR2 is SVGEGT. The CDR3 DNA sequence: TGTGCCAGCAGTTACCCGATTGGACAGGGCGGAGTGAACACTGAAGCTTTCTTT. This sequence encodes CASSYPIGQGGVNTEAFF.

The CDR3 bases are TGTGCCTGGAGTGTTGGGACAGGGTTCAACACTGAAGCTTTCTTT. Translation gives CAWSVGTGFNTEAFF. The chain links TRBV30 to TRBJ1-1; 9 nucleotides match TRBD1. Trimming took 0 bases from V and 2 from J; bases not matched to a gene: 4. The CDR3 extends over 15 amino acids. Germline assignment: CDR1 GTSNPN and CDR2 SVGIG (reference sequence).

The CDR3 sequence is CASSPDWDAFYTF. The CDR3 bases are TGTGCCAGCAGCCCTGACTGGGATGCGTTCTACACCTTC. The chain joins TRBV7-9 to TRBJ1-2; D is unclear. Looked up from germline, CDR1 is SEHNR and CDR2 is FQNEAQ (reference sequence). The V end lost 5 bases, the J end lost 10 bases, and 17 bases lay between the germline ends. The CDR3 consists of 13 residues. The full variable domain, completed using reference TRBV7-9 and TRBJ1-2, is DTGVSQNPRHKITKRGQNVTFRCDPISEHNRLYWYRQTLGQGPEFLTYFQNEAQLEKSRLLSDRFSAERPKGSFSTLEIQRTEQGDSAMYLCASSPDWDAFYTFGSGTRLTVV.

In this sample, this clonotype turned up a few times. V is TRBV7-9 and J is TRBJ2-7, with 11 bases matching TRBD1. The CDR3 extends over 15 amino acids. Germline trimming cut 5 bases from V and 7 bases from J; bases unmatched to any gene: 10. The germline gives CDR1 SEHNR, CDR2 FQNEAQ (reference sequence). The CDR3 loop reads CASSDGQGASREQYF. The DNA of the CDR3 is TGTGCCAGCAGCGACGGACAGGGGGCGTCTCGTGAGCAGTACTTC.

In its sample, this clonotype was seen many times. The chain combines TRBV6-2 or TRBV6-3 with TRBJ2-1; unclear D gene. The V gene lost 7 bases and the J gene lost 4 bases, with 5 bases spanning the gap. CDR3 size: 11 residues. Germline values: CDR1 MNHEY, CDR2 SVGEGT. The CDR3 sequence is CASTHYNEQFF. CDR3 coding DNA: TGTGCCAGCACACATTACAATGAGCAGTTCTTC.

This clonotype was detected ten times or more. J is TRBJ2-5 and V is TRBV20-1; 8 bases are a match to TRBD2. This CDR3 has 13 residues. J gave up 5 bases and V 3 bases, and 5 bases lay outside the gene matches. Germline loops: CDR1 DFQATT, CDR2 SNEGSKA (reference sequence). The CDR3 sequence: CSASGRAGETQYF. The CDR3, as DNA: TGCAGTGCTAGCGGGAGGGCCGGCGAGACCCAGTACTTC.

The table lists this clonotype with a count of one. This CDR3 reads CASSLGLQRESSAHNEQFF. The CDR3 region has the DNA TGCGCCAGCAGCTTGGGTCTTCAGCGGGAGTCGTCTGCGCATAATGAGCAGTTCTTC. The rearrangement links TRBV5-1 to TRBJ2-1; the match to TRBD2 covers 8 bases. This CDR3 has 19 residues. V was pared by 0 bases and J by 7 bases, with 18 bases of the junction left unmatched. CDR1 is SGHRS, CDR2 YFSETQ, per germline. Using reference TRBV5-1 and TRBJ2-1 for the parts outside the CDR3, the full variable domain is KAGVTQTPRYLIKTRGQQVTLSCSPISGHRSVSWYQQTPGQGLQFLFEYFSETQRNKGNFPGRFSGRQFSNSRSEMNVSTLELGDSALYLCASSLGLQRESSAHNEQFFGPGTRLTVL.

DNA of the CDR3: TGTGCCAGCAGCCGACAGGCGAACACCGGGGAGCTGTTTTTT. Translation: CASSRQANTGELFF. This chain joins TRBV6-1 and TRBJ2-2; D might be TRBD1 (6 bases). CDR1 and CDR2 from the germline V gene are MNHNS and SASEGT. V was pared by 6 bases and J by 0 bases, with 8 bases between. CDR3 length equals 14 residues.